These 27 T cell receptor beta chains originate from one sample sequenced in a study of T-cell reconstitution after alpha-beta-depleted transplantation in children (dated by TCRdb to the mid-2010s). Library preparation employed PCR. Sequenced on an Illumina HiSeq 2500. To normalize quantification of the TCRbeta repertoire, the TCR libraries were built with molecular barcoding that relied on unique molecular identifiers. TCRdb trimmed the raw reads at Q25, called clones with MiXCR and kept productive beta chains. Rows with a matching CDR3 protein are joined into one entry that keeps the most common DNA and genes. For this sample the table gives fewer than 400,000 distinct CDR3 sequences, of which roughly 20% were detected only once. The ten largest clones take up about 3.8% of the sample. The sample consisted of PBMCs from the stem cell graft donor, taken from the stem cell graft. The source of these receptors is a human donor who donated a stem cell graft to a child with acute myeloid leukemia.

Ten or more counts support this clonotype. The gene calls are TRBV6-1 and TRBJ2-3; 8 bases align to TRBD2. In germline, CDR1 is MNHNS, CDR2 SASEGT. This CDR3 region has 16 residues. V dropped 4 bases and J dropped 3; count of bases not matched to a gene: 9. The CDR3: CASSATGSGRTDTQYF. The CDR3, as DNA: TGTGCCAGCAGTGCAACCGGGAGCGGGAGAACAGATACGCAGTATTTT.

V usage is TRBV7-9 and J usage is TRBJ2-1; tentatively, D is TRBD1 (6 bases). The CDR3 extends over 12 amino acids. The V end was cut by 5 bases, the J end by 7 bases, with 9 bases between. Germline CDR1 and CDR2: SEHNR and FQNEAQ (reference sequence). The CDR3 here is CASSTTGNEQFF. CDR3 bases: TGTGCCAGCAGCACAACAGGGAATGAGCAGTTCTTC.

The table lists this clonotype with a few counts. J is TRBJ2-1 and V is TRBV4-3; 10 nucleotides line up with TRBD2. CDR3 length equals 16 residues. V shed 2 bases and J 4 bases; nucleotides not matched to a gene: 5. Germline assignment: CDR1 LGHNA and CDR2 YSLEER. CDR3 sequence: CASSQSGGAKYNEQFF. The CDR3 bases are TGCGCCAGCAGCCAAAGCGGGGGGGCTAAATACAATGAGCAGTTCTTC.

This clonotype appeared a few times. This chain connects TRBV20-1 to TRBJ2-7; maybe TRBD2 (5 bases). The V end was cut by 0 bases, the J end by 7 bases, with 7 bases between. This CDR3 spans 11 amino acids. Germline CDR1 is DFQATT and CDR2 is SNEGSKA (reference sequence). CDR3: CSARDGKEQYF. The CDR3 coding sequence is TGCAGTGCTAGAGACGGGAAAGAGCAGTACTTC.

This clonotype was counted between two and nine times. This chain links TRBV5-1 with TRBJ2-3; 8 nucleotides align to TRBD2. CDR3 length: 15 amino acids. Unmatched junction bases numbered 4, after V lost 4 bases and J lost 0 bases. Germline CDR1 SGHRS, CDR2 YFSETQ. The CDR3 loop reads CASSISGISTDTQYF. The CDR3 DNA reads TGCGCCAGCAGCATTAGCGGGATTAGCACAGATACGCAGTATTTT.

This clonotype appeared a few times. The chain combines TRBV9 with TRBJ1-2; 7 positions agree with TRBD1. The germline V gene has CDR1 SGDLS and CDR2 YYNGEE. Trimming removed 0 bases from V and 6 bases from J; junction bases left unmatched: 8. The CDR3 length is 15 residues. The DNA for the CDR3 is TGTGCCAGCAGCGTAGAAGGCAGGGGGATCCATGGCTACACCTTC. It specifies CASSVEGRGIHGYTF.

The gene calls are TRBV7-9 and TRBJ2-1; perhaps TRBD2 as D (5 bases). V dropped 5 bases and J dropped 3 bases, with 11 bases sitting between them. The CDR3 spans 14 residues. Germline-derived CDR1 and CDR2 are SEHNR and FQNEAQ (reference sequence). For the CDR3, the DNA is TGTGCCAGCAGCCCCGGGAACAGCTACAATGAGCAGTTCTTC. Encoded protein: CASSPGNSYNEQFF.

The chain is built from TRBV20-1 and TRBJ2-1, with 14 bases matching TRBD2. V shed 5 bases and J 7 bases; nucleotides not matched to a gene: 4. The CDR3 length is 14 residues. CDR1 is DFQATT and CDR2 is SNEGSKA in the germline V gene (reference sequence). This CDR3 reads CSAPGLAGVNEQFF. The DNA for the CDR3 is TGCAGTGCTCCGGGACTAGCGGGAGTTAATGAGCAGTTCTTC.

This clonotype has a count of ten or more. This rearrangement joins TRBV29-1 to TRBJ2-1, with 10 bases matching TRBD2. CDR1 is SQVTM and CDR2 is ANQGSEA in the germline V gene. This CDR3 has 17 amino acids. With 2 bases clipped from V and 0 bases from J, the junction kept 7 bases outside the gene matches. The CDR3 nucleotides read TGCAGCGTTGAAAGGGGACTAGCGTATAACTCCTACAATGAGCAGTTCTTC. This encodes CSVERGLAYNSYNEQFF.

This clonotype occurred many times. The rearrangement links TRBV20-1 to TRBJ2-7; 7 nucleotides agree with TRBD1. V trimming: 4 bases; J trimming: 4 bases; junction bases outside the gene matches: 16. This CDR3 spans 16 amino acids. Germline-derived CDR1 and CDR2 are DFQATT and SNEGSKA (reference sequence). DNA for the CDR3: TGCAGTGCTACCCCAACATTAGGGGGCGTAGGGTACGAGCAGTACTTC. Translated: CSATPTLGGVGYEQYF.

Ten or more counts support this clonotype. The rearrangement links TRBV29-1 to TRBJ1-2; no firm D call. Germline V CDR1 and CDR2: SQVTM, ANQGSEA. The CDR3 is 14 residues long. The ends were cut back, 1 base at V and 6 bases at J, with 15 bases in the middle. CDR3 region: CSVEGESGRDGYTF. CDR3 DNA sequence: TGCAGCGTTGAAGGGGAGTCGGGGAGGGATGGCTACACCTTC. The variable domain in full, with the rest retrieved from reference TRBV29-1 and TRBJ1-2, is SAVISQKPSRDICQRGTSLTIQCQVDSQVTMMFWYRQQPGQSLTLIATANQGSEATYESGFVIDKFPISRPNLTFSTLTVSNMSPEDSSIYLCSVEGESGRDGYTFGSGTRLTVV.

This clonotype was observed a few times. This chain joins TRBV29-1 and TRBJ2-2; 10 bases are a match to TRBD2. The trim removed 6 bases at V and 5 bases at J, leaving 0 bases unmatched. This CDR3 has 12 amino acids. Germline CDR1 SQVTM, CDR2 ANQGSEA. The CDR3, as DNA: TGCAGCGTACTAGCGGGAACCGGGGAGCTGTTTTTT. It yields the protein CSVLAGTGELFF.

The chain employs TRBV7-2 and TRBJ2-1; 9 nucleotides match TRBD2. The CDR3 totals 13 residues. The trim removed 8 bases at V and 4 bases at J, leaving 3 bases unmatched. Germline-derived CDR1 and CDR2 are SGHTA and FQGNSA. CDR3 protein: CASALAGYNEQFF. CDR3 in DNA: TGTGCCAGCGCCCTAGCGGGATACAATGAGCAGTTCTTC.

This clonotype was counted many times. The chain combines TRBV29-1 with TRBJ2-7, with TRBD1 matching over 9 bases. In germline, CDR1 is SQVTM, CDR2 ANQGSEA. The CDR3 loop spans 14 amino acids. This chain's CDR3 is CSVCGTGPFYEQYF. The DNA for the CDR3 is TGCAGTGTGTGTGGGACAGGGCCTTTCTACGAGCAGTACTTC.

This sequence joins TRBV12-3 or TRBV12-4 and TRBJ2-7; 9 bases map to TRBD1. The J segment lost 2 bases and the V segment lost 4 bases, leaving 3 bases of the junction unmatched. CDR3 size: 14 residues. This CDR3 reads CASSWDRDAYEQYF. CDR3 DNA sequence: TGTGCCAGCAGTTGGGACAGGGACGCCTACGAGCAGTACTTC.

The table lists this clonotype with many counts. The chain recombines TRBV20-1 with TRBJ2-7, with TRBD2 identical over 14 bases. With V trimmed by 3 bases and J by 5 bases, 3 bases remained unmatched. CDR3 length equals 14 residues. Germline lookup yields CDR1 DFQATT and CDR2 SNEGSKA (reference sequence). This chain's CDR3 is CSARGLAGVNEQYF. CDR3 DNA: TGCAGTGCTAGGGGACTAGCGGGAGTCAACGAGCAGTACTTC.

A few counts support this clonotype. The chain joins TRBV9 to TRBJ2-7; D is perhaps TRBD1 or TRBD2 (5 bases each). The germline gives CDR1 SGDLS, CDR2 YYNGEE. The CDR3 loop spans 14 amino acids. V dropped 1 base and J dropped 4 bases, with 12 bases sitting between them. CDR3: CASSVRGEGYEQYF. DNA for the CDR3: TGTGCCAGCAGCGTACGAGGGGAAGGATACGAGCAGTACTTC. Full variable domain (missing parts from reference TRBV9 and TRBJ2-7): DSGVTQTPKHLITATGQRVTLRCSPRSGDLSVYWYQQSLDQGLQFLIQYYNGEERAKGNILERFSAQQFPDLHSELNLSSLELGDSALYFCASSVRGEGYEQYFGPGTRLTVT.

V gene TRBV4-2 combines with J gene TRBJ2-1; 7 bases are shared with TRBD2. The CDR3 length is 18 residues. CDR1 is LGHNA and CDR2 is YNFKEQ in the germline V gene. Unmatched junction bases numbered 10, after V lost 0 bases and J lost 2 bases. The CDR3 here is CASSQEGMASGTYNEQFF. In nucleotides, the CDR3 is TGTGCCAGCAGCCAAGAAGGTATGGCTAGCGGAACCTACAATGAGCAGTTCTTC.

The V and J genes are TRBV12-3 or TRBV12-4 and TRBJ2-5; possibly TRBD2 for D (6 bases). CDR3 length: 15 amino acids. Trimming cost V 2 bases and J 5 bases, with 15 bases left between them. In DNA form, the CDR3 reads TGTGCCAGCAGTTTAAGTCCGGGGGTAGGGGAGACCCAGTACTTC. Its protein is CASSLSPGVGETQYF.

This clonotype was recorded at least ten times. In DNA form, the CDR3 reads TGTGCCAGTGGAGACAACAGGTCTGGGTACAATGAGCAGTTCTTC. Translated, it gives CASGDNRSGYNEQFF. The rearrangement links TRBV12-3 or TRBV12-4 to TRBJ2-1, with TRBD1 as a possible D gene (5 bases). This CDR3 comprises 15 residues. V was trimmed by 9 bases and J by 4 bases, leaving 19 bases between them.

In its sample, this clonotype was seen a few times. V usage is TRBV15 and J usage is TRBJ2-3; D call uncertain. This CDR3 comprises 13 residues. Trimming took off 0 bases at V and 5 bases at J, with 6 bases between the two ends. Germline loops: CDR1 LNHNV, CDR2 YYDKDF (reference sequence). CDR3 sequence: CATSRDRRDTQYF. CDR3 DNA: TGTGCCACCAGCAGAGATAGGAGAGATACGCAGTATTTT.

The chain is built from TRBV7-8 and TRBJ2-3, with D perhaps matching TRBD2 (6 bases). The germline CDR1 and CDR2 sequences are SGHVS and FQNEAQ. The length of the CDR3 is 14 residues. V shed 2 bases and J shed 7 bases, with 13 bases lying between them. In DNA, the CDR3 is TGTGCCAGCAGCTTATTTCTTGCGGGGAATACGCAGTATTTT. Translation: CASSLFLAGNTQYF. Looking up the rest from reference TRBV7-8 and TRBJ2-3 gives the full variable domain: GAGVSQSPRYKVAKRGQDVALRCDPISGHVSLFWYQQALGQGPEFLTYFQNEAQLDKSGLPSDRFFAERPEGSVSTLKIQRTQQEDSAVYLCASSLFLAGNTQYFGPGTRLTVL.

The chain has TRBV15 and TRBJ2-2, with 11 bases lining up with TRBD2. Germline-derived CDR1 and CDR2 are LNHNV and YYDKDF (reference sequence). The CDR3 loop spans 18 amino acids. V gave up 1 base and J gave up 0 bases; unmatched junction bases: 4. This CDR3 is CATSRVGLADANTGELFF. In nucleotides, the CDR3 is TGTGCCACCAGCAGAGTGGGACTAGCGGACGCGAACACCGGGGAGCTGTTTTTT.

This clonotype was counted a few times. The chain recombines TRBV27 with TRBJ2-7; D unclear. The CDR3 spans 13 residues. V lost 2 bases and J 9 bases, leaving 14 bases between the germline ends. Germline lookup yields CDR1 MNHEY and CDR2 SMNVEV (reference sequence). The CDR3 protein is CASSLGWQFLQYF. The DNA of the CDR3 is TGTGCCAGCAGTTTAGGGTGGCAATTCTTGCAGTACTTC.

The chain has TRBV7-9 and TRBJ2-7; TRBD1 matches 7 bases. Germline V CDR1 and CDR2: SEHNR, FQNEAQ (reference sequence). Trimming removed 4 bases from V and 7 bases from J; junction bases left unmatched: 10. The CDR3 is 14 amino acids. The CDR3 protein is CASSSPTGSREQYF. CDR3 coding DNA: TGTGCCAGCAGCTCCCCGACAGGGTCTAGGGAGCAGTACTTC.

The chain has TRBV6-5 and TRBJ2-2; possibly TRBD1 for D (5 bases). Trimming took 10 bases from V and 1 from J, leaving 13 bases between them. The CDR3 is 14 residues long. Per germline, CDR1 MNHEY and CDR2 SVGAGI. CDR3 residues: CATTGHRNTGELFF. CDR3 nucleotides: TGTGCCACCACCGGACACCGGAACACCGGGGAGCTGTTTTTT.

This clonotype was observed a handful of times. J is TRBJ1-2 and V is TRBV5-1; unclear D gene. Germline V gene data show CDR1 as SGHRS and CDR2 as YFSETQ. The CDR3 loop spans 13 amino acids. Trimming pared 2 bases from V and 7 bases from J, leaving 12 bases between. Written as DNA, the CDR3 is TGCGCCAGCAGCTTTAGCGTAGACACTGGCTACACCTTC. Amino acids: CASSFSVDTGYTF.